This T cell receptor beta chain was identified during a study of T cell clonality in common variable immunodeficiency. All CVID subjects were on immunoglobulin replacement for at least one year. Blood came from CVID subjects not ill and not taking immunomodulatory or immunosuppressive medication. The assay was immunoSEQ multiplex PCR, and TCRdb's table has in-frame clones only and misses some. The sample presents 15,000 to 20,000 clones, none singletons. Looked up from germline, CDR1 is SGHRS and CDR2 is YFSETQ. V was pared by 4 bases and J by 2 bases, with 2 bases of the junction left unmatched. The CDR3 runs to 16 residues. Study-level findings and limits: Common variable immunodeficiency TCR beta sequences reportedly had fewer deletions and N-nucleotide insertions.

The sample holds a few counts of this clone. Its cognate antigen is unknown. The read stops 3 residues short of the end of the CDR3; the missing end is completed from the germline J gene. The clonotype was recovered from a human donor with common variable immunodeficiency. The V and J genes are TRBV5-1 and TRBJ2-1; 14 bases align to TRBD2. The sample was peripheral blood mononuclear cells. CDR3 DNA, as far as it was read: TGCGCCAGCAGCGAGGGACTAGCGGGAGCCTACAATGAG. It specifies CASSEGLAGAYNE. In full, the CDR3 is CASSEGLAGAYNEQFF.